One and the same sample provided the 8 T cell receptor beta chains below, sequenced in a study of blood T cell repertoires in COVID-19. This table comes from immunoSEQ multiplex PCR, and its TCRdb copy is limited to in-frame clones, with some not included. The data show over 60,000 clones, about 76% seen once. The sample consisted of peripheral blood. The receptors stem from a woman aged 80 or over with acute or convalescent COVID-19.

This chain links TRBV10-2 with TRBJ2-2; possibly TRBD2 for D (5 bases). CDR3 length: 14 residues. The ends were cut back, 6 bases at V and 2 bases at J, with 10 bases in the middle. Germline values: CDR1 WSHSY, CDR2 SAAADI. CDR3 amino acids: CASRGGSNTGELFF. The DNA for the CDR3 is TGCGCCAGCAGGGGTGGGAGTAACACCGGGGAGCTGTTTTTT.

The rearrangement joins TRBV27 to TRBJ1-5; D ambiguous. Between the trimmed V and J ends, which lost 5 bases and 2 bases, there was a span of 19 bases. There are 17 residues in the CDR3. Germline V lookup: CDR1 MNHEY, CDR2 SMNVEV (reference sequence). The CDR3 loop reads CASSPLGLRLGNQPQHF. For the CDR3, the DNA is TGTGCCAGCAGTCCGCTCGGCCTTCGACTTGGCAATCAGCCCCAGCATTTT.

This sequence joins TRBV24-1 and TRBJ2-1, with 14 bases fitting TRBD2. The trim removed 9 bases at V and 7 bases at J, leaving 7 bases unmatched. The germline V gene encodes CDR1 KGHDR and CDR2 SFDVKD. The CDR3 contains 15 residues. The CDR3 DNA sequence: TGTGCCACCGGGTCGACTAGCGGGAGGGGTAATGAGCAGTTCTTC. The encoded protein is CATGSTSGRGNEQFF.

The chain is built from TRBV2 and TRBJ2-7; D perhaps matches TRBD1 (6 bases). Trimming removed 6 bases from V and 0 bases from J, with 12 bases in between. CDR1 is SNHLY, CDR2 FYNNEI, per germline. There are 14 residues in the CDR3. CDR3 loop: CASRGQPSSYEQYF. In DNA, the CDR3 is TGTGCCAGCAGAGGACAGCCTAGCTCCTACGAGCAGTACTTC. Based on the CDR3 plus reference TRBV2 and TRBJ2-7, the full variable domain is EPEVTQTPSHQVTQMGQEVILRCVPISNHLYFYWYRQILGQKVEFLVSFYNNEISEKSEIFDDQFSVERPDGSNFTLKIRSTKLEDSAMYFCASRGQPSSYEQYFGPGTRLTVT.

The chain recombines TRBV19 with TRBJ2-7; 9 nucleotides align to TRBD1. Germline V gene sequence: CDR1 LNHDA, CDR2 SQIVND (reference sequence). CDR3 length: 16 amino acids. V was clipped by 6 bases and J by 5 bases; unmatched bases: 14. In DNA, the CDR3 is TGTGCCAGTAGGCCGACCCCCGGGACAGGGCTTCACGAGCAGTACTTC. Its translation: CASRPTPGTGLHEQYF.

CDR3 bases: TGTGCCAGCAGCTTAGAGGGGGGAACGTCGACCGGGGAGCTGTTTTTT. Its translation is CASSLEGGTSTGELFF. The rearrangement links TRBV11-3 to TRBJ2-2, with D tentatively TRBD2 (6 bases). CDR1 is SGHNT, CDR2 YENEEA, per germline. The V end was cut by 0 bases, the J end by 5 bases, with 13 bases between. This CDR3 has 16 amino acids. Filled out from reference TRBV11-3 and TRBJ2-2, the complete variable domain reads EAGVVQSPRYKIIEKKQPVAFWCNPISGHNTLYWYLQNLGQGPELLIRYENEEAVDDSQLPKDRFSAERLKGVDSTLKIQPAELGDSAVYLCASSLEGGTSTGELFFGEGSRLTVL.

V and J are TRBV5-4 and TRBJ2-5; 10 nucleotides align to TRBD1. The CDR3 has 14 amino acids. CDR1 is SGHNT and CDR2 is YYREEE in the germline V gene (reference sequence). The V and J ends lost 4 bases and 5 bases, in that order; junction bases with no gene match: 5. CDR3 sequence: CASSIGQGGETQYF. CDR3 DNA sequence: TGTGCCAGCAGCATAGGACAGGGGGGTGAGACCCAGTACTTC.

The chain joins TRBV30 to TRBJ2-7; D unresolved. The CDR3 is made up of 13 amino acids. Germline values: CDR1 GTSNPN, CDR2 SVGIG (reference sequence). V dropped 4 bases and J dropped 7 bases, with 17 bases sitting between them. Here the CDR3 reads CAWNVLSSGEQYF. The CDR3, as DNA: TGTGCCTGGAATGTACTCAGCTCGGGTGAGCAGTACTTC.